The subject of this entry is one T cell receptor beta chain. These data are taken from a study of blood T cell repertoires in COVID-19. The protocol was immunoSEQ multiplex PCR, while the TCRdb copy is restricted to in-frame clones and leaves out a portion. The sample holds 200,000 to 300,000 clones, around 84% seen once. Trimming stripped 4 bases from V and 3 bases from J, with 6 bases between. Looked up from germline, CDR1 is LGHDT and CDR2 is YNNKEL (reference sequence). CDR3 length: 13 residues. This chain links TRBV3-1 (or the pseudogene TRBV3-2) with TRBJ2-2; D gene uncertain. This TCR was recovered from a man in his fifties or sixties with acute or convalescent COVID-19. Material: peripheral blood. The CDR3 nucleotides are TGTGCCAGCAGCCCAGACTACACCGGGGAGCTGTTTTTT. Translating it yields CASSPDYTGELFF.